Sequencing of this TCR beta chain was carried out in a study of blood T cell repertoires in COVID-19. Method: immunoSEQ multiplex PCR; TCRdb's copy keeps in-frame clones and lacks some. The sample holds a few hundred thousand clones, about 91% seen once. This CDR3 is built from 13 residues. The V end lost 1 base, the J end lost 6 bases, and 10 bases lay between the germline ends. The germline V gene has CDR1 KGHSH and CDR2 LQKENI. The sequencing sample was made of peripheral blood. The rearrangement uses TRBV18 and TRBJ2-7; D is undetermined. The sequence was collected from a woman between 50 and 59 years old with COVID-19, enrolled during active disease. Here the CDR3 reads CASSPLDKAEQYF. The CDR3 coding sequence is TGTGCCAGCTCACCACTAGACAAGGCCGAGCAGTACTTC.